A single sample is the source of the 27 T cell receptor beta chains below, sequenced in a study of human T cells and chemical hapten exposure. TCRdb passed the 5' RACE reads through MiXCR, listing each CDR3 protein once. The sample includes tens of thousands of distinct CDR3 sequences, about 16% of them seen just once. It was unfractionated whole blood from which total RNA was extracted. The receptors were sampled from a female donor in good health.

The CDR3 spells CSARAQSDTQYF. CDR3 sequence (DNA): TGCAGTGCTAGAGCCCAGTCAGATACGCAGTATTTT. The genes are TRBV20-1 and TRBJ2-3; D is unresolved. The V end was cut by 1 base, the J end by 4 bases, with 6 bases between. CDR3 length equals 12 residues. The germline gives CDR1 DFQATT, CDR2 SNEGSKA (reference sequence).

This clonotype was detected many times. CDR3 protein: CAWSGKGGGEAFF. DNA of the CDR3: TGTGCCTGGAGTGGAAAAGGGGGAGGTGAAGCTTTCTTT. V gene TRBV30 combines with J gene TRBJ1-1; TRBD1 is a possible D gene (6 bases). The CDR3 extends over 13 amino acids. CDR1 is GTSNPN, CDR2 SVGIG, per germline (reference sequence). The V and J ends lost 1 base and 7 bases respectively, with 13 bases between them.

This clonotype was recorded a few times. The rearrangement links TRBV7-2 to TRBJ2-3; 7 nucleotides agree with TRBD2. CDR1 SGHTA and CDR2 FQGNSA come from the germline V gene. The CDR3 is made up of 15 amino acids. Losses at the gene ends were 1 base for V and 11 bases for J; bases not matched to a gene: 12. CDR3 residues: CASSLVGGDRIEQYF. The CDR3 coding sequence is TGTGCCAGCAGCTTAGTGGGGGGGGACCGGATTGAGCAGTATTTT.

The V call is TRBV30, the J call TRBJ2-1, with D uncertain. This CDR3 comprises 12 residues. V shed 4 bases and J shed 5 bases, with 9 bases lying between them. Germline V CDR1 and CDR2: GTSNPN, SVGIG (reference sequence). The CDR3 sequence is CAWNHFDNEQFF. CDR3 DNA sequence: TGTGCCTGGAACCATTTCGACAATGAGCAGTTCTTC. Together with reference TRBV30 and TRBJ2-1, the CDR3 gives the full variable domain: SQTIHQWPATLVQPVGSPLSLECTVEGTSNPNLYWYRQAAGRGLQLLFYSVGIGQISSEVPQNLSASRPQDRQFILSSKKLLLSDSGFYLCAWNHFDNEQFFGPGTRLTVL.

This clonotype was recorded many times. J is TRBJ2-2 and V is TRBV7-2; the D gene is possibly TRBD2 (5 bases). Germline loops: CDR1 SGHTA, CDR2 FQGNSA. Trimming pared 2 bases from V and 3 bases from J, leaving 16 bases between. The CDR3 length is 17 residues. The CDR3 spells CASSLRVGERYTGELFF. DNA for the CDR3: TGTGCCAGCAGCTTAAGGGTTGGAGAGCGGTACACCGGGGAGCTGTTTTTT.

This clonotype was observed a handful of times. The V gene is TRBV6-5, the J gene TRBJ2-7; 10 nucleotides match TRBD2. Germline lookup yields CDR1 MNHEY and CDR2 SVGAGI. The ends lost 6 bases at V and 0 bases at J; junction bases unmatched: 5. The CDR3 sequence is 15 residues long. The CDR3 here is CASRGTSADSYEQYF. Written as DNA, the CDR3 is TGTGCCAGCAGAGGGACTAGCGCCGACTCCTACGAGCAGTACTTC.

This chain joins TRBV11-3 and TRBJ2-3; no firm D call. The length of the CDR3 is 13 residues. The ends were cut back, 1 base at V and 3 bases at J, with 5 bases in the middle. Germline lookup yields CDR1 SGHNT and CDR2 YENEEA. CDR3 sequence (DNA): TGTGCCAGCAGCTTAGTCCAGACAGATACGCAGTATTTT. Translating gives CASSLVQTDTQYF.

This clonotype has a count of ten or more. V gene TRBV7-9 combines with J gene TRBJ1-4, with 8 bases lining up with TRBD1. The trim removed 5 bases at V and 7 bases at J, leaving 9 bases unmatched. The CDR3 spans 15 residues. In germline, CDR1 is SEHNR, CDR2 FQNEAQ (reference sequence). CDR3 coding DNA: TGTGCCAGCAGCCCGCAGGGGGCTAGGCGTGAAAAACTGTTTTTT. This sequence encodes CASSPQGARREKLFF.

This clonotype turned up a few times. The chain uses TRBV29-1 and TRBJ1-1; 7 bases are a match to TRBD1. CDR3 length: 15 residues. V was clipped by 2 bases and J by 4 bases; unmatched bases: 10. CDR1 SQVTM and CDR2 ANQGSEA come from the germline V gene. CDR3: CSVERQGVSSTEAFF. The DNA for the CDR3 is TGCAGCGTTGAACGGCAGGGGGTCTCCTCCACTGAAGCTTTCTTT.

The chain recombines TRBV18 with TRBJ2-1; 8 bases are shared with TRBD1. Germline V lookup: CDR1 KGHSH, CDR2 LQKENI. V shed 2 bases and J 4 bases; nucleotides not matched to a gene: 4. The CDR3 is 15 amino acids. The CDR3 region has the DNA TGTGCCAGCTCACCAGGGACAGGTCTGTACAATGAGCAGTTCTTC. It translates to CASSPGTGLYNEQFF. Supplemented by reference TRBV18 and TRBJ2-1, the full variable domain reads NAGVMQNPRHLVRRRGQEARLRCSPMKGHSHVYWYRQLPEEGLKFMVYLQKENIIDESGMPKERFSAEFPKEGPSILRIQQVVRGDSAAYFCASSPGTGLYNEQFFGPGTRLTVL.

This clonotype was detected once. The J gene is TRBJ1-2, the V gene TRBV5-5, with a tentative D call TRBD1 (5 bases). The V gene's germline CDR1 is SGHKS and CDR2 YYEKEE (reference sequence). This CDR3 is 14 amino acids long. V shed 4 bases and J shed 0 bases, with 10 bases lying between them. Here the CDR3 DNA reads TGTGCCAGCAGCCCGGACACTACTAACTATGGCTACACCTTC. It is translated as CASSPDTTNYGYTF.

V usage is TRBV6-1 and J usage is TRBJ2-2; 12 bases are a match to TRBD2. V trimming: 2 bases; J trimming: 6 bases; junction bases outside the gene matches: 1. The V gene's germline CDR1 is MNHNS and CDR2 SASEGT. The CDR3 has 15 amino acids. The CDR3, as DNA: TGTGCCAGCAGTGAACTAGCGGGGGGGCCCGGGGAGCTGTTTTTT. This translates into CASSELAGGPGELFF.

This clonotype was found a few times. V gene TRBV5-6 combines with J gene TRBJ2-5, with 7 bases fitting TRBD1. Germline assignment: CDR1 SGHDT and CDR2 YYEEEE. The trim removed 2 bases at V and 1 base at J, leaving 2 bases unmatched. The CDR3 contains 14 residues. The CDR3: CASSFSGGQETQYF. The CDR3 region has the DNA TGTGCCAGCAGCTTCTCAGGGGGCCAAGAGACCCAGTACTTC.

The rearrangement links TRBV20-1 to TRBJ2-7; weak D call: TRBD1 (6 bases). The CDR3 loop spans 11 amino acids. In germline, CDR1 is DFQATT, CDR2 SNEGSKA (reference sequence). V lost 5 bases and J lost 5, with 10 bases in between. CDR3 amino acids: CSASQGNEQYF. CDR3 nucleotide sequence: TGCAGTGCTTCACAGGGAAACGAGCAGTACTTC.

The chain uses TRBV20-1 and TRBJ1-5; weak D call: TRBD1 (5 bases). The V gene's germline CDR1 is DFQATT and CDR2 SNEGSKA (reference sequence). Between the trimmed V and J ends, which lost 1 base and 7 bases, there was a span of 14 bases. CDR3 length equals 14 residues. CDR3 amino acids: CSARGEGLRQPQHF. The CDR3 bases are TGCAGTGCTAGAGGCGAGGGGTTACGGCAGCCCCAGCATTTT.

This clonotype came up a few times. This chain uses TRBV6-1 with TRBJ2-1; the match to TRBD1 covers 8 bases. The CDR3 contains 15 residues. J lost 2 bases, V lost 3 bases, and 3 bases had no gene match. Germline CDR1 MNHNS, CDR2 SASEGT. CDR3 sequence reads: CASSETGEAYNEQFF. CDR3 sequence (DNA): TGTGCCAGCAGTGAGACAGGGGAGGCCTACAATGAGCAGTTCTTC.

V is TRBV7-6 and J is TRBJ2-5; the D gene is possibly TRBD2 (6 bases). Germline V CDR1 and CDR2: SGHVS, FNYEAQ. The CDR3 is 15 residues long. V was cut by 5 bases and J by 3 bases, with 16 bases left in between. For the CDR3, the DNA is TGTGCCAGCAGCCACCCCCAAGGAGGGGAAGAGACCCAGTACTTC. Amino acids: CASSHPQGGEETQYF.

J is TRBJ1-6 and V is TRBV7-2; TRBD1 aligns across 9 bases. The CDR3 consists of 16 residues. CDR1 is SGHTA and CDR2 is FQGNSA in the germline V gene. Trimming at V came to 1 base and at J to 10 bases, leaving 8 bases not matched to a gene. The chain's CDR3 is CASSLGRGTGSSPLHF. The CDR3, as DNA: TGTGCCAGCAGCTTAGGACGTGGGACAGGGTCCTCACCCCTCCACTTT.

The CDR3 DNA reads TGCGCCAGCAGCTTGGAGTCAGCCGGCTCTGGAAACACCATATATTTT. This gives the protein CASSLESAGSGNTIYF. This chain uses TRBV5-1 with TRBJ1-3; no firm D call. The V and J ends lost 0 bases and 0 bases respectively, with 10 bases between them. The CDR3 runs to 16 residues. Germline V gene lookup returns CDR1 SGHRS and CDR2 YFSETQ.

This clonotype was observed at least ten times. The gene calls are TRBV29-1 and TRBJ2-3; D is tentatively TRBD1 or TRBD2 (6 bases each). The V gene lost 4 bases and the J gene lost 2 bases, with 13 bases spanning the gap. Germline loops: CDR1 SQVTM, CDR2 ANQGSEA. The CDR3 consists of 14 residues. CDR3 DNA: TGCAGCGTTGCGAGGGGGGCGGTCACAGATACGCAGTATTTT. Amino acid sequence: CSVARGAVTDTQYF.

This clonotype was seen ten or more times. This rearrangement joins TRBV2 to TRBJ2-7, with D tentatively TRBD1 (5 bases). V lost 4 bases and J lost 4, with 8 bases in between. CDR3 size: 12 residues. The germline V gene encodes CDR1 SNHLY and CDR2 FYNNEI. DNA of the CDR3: TGTGCCAGCAGTGCCAGGGTATACGAGCAGTACTTC. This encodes CASSARVYEQYF.

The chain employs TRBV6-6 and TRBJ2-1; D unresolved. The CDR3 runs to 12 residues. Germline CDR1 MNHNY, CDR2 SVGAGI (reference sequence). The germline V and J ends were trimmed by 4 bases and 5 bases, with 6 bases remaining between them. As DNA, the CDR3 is TGTGCCAGCAGTTCTTGGGACAATGAGCAGTTCTTC. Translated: CASSSWDNEQFF.

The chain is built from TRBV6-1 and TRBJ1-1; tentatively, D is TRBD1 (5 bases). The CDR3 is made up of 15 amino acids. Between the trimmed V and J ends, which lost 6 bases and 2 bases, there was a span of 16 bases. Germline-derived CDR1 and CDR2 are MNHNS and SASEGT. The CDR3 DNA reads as TGTGCCAGCAGCCGGGTTCGGGGGGATAACACTGAAGCTTTCTTT. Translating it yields CASSRVRGDNTEAFF.

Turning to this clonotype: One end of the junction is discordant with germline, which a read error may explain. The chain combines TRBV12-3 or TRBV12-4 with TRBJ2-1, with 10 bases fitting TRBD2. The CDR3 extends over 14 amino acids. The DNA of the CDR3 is TGCGCCAGCAGTTTGGGAGCGGGAGGGGGAGAGCAGTTCTTC. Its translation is CASSLGAGGGEQFF.

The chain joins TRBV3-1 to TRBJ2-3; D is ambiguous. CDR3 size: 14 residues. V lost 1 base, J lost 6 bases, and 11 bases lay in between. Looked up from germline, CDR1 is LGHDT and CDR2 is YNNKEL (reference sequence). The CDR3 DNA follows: TGTGCCAGCAGCCAAGGGACGGTGGGGGATACGCAGTATTTT. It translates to CASSQGTVGDTQYF.

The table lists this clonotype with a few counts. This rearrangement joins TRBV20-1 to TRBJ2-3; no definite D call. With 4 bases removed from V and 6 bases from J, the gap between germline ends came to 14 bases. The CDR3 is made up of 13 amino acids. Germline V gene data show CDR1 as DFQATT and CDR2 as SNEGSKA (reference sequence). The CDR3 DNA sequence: TGCAGTGCTAACCAAGGACCCGGGGATACGCAGTATTTT. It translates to CSANQGPGDTQYF.

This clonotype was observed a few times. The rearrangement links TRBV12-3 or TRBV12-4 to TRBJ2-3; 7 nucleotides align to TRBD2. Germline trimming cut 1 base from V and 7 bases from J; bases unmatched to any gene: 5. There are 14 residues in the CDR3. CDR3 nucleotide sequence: TGTGCCAGCAGTTTAGAAGGGGAGGGGAATACGCAGTATTTT. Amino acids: CASSLEGEGNTQYF.